This T cell receptor (beta chain) comes out of a study of T cell responses to AZD1222 COVID-19 vaccine. J gave up 5 bases and V 6 bases, and 6 bases lay outside the gene matches. The germline V gene has CDR1 LNHDA and CDR2 SQIVND (reference sequence). This CDR3 region has 14 residues. Whole-study findings and limits: At 160-218 and 743-854, vaccine-associated CD4 TCRs were dominant, and they spanned spike. Increased Spike-specific TCR breadth and depth were observed after two AZD1222 doses. Sampling captured repertoires only after the peak T cell response. In the spike-specific TCR repertoire, nearly half reportedly target unmutated variant regions.

Concerning this clone itself: Its antigen remains unknown.

The protocol was immunoSEQ multiplex PCR, while the TCRdb copy is restricted to in-frame clones and leaves out a portion. Here the sample spans over 90,000 clones, 91% being singletons. This rearrangement joins TRBV19 to TRBJ2-1; 8 bases are shared with TRBD2. The clonotype comes from an adult in good health. The sample here was peripheral blood, taken on day 0 of AZD1222 vaccination. CDR3 nucleotides: TGTGCCAGTAGCCCGGGGGGGTCGAACAATGAGCAGTTCTTC. This sequence encodes CASSPGGSNNEQFF. Complete variable domain (other parts from reference TRBV19 and TRBJ2-1): DGGITQSPKYLFRKEGQNVTLSCEQNLNHDAMYWYRQDPGQGLRLIYYSQIVNDFQKGDIAEGYSVSREKKESFPLTVTSAQKNPTAFYLCASSPGGSNNEQFFGPGTRLTVL.